This TCR beta chain was recorded in a study of blood T cell repertoires in COVID-19 (dated by TCRdb to 2019 to 2021). Study-wide context: Samples covering the acute and convalescent phases of COVID-19 were provided by collaborators in the United States, Italy and Spain. The material from the prospective study consisted of cDNA or gDNA derived from T cells, B-cell-depleted T cells, or PBMCs. Deeply sampled blood TCRbeta repertoires from subjects exposed to, actively infected with, or recovered from COVID-19 were included in the dataset. The repertoires were released in a freely available public database meant as a resource for research on the immune response to SARS-CoV-2. The samples were drawn from the first 160 participants of the ongoing ImmuneRACE study and from some 1,300 subjects provided by 6 global collaborators. Sample metadata almost always included a de-identified subject ID, COVID-19 status, age in years and sex. Where available, HLA class I and class II types were taken from metadata supplied by the sample provider and were not determined by assay-based typing.

Overall results and qualifications from the work: The quantity of clinical and demographic metadata differed by source and by participant and was supplied without curation.

TCRbeta CDR3 regions were amplified from genomic DNA using the immunoSEQ Assay, a bias-controlled multiplex PCR. The authors' pipeline ran thus. Within the assay, amplification of reference gene primers was used to estimate how many nucleated cells each sample contained. Sequence reads were collapsed and filtered to measure the absolute abundance of every unique TCRbeta CDR3 rearrangement. For each sample, productive Simpson clonality was calculated as the square root of Simpson's diversity index over productive rearrangements. TCRdb holds this immuneACCESS table with in-frame rearrangements only. Some clones are missing; in checked studies, unresolved V genes explain under half, and the rest has no known cause. The D gene and trimming were derived from the DNA, and the V and J assignments and clone size from that table. Present in this sample are nearly 40,000 clones, roughly 88% of which were seen just once. The ten largest make up around 10% of the sample.

From V the trimming removes 5 bases and from J it removes 2 bases, while the gene matches leave 3 bases of the junction unaccounted for. From the germline V gene, CDR1 is SGHNT and CDR2 is YENEEA. From the cysteine up to the phenylalanine, the CDR3 has a length of 14 residues. Only CDR3 DNA is held: 42 bases, read in frame from base 1. A note on this clone: Its specific antigen is unknown. Per-base quality was not reported, and no clone a single base away is much larger than it.

Collaborating institutions collected whole blood in K2EDTA tubes following their own protocols. Collaborator samples were shipped for TCRbeta analysis as frozen whole blood, isolated PBMCs, or DNA extracted from either sample type. The TCR comes from a woman between 70 and 85 years old with acute or convalescent COVID-19. Source material: peripheral blood. The rearranged chain carries TRBV11-3 and TRBJ1-3; TRBD1 agrees with 7 junctional bases. The CDR3 here reads CASSQDRTGNTIYF. The DNA sequence is as follows: TGTGCCAGCAGCCAGGACAGGACTGGAAACACCATATATTTT.